This TCR beta chain was recorded in a study of shared T cell receptors in the human thymus. CDR1 is SGHDT, CDR2 YYEEEE, per germline. V was shortened by 4 bases and J by 2 bases, with 12 bases between the two germline ends. The CDR3 spans 14 residues. The method was immunoSEQ multiplex PCR; TCRdb's version includes in-frame clones alone and lacks a portion of them. The table includes hundreds of thousands of clones, 87% detected once. The same data also went into a second study, on human thymus T cells. Per that study: Donors were healthy Finnish babies undergoing corrective operations for congenital heart defects. Corrective heart surgery yielded resections, and these provided the thymus tissue. Use of V and J genes seemed skewed within the thymic and blood repertoires. Related research reported highly overlapping thymic repertoires among unrelated individuals.

This chain links TRBV5-6 with TRBJ2-5; maybe TRBD1 (6 bases). The source is a boy in the first two years of life with a congenital heart defect. Material for sequencing was thymocytes. CDR3 DNA sequence: TGTGCCAGCAGCCCAGGACAGATACAAGAGACCCAGTACTTC. Its translation is CASSPGQIQETQYF.